These 28 T cell receptor beta chains share one sample of origin, sequenced in a study of CD8 T cells in ankylosing spondylitis. TCRdb independently ran MiXCR on the 5' RACE reads; one entry per CDR3 protein. Of about 460,000 distinct CDR3 sequences listed, 5.3% were seen once; the top ten hold 3% to 4.5%. Which antigens these TCRs recognize remains unknown. Study conclusions and caveats: It appeared that ankylosing spondylitis blood was characterized by a TCR beta motif of fewer than 10 highly homologous variants.

Input material: blood, either unsorted or a sorted T cell fraction (not recorded which). The receptors were gathered from a male donor with ankylosing spondylitis.

This clonotype was seen ten or more times. The rearrangement links TRBV12-3 or TRBV12-4 to TRBJ2-2; D unresolved. V was pared by 2 bases and J by 9 bases, with 4 bases between. The CDR3 is 11 amino acids. As DNA, the CDR3 is TGTGCCAGCAGTTTACGACGGGAGCTGTTTTTT. Protein: CASSLRRELFF.

This clonotype came up many times. The J gene is TRBJ1-1, the V gene TRBV27, with TRBD1 matching over 7 bases. Looked up from germline, CDR1 is MNHEY and CDR2 is SMNVEV (reference sequence). J lost 0 bases, V lost 6 bases, and 4 bases had no gene match. There are 14 residues in the CDR3. For the CDR3, the DNA is TGTGCCAGCAGAAGAAGGGGGCTGAACACTGAAGCTTTCTTT. Residues: CASRRRGLNTEAFF.

This clonotype has a count of ten or more. The V gene is TRBV12-3 or TRBV12-4, the J gene TRBJ2-7; D assignment may be TRBD1 or TRBD2 (5 bases each). Trimming pared 3 bases from V and 5 bases from J, leaving 20 bases between. The CDR3 loop spans 16 amino acids. The CDR3 loop reads CASSFLGTVEVHEQYF. CDR3 DNA: TGTGCCAGCAGTTTCCTCGGGACGGTAGAGGTCCACGAGCAGTACTTC.

This clonotype was counted at least ten times. This chain connects TRBV20-1 to TRBJ2-5; possibly TRBD2 for D (5 bases). Trimming stripped 0 bases from V and 4 bases from J, with 12 bases between. This CDR3 has 14 residues. Germline CDR1 DFQATT, CDR2 SNEGSKA (reference sequence). The CDR3 nucleotides are TGCAGTGCTAGAGATTTTGTCCGGGGAGAGACCCAGTACTTC. Protein product: CSARDFVRGETQYF.

The V and J genes are TRBV9 and TRBJ2-1; 9 nucleotides agree with TRBD2. Germline lookup yields CDR1 SGDLS and CDR2 YYNGEE. The CDR3 length is 14 residues. The V and J ends lost 2 bases and 5 bases, in that order; junction bases with no gene match: 2. CDR3 loop: CASSVSGGDNEQFF. CDR3 in DNA: TGTGCCAGCAGCGTTAGCGGGGGAGACAATGAGCAGTTCTTC.

This clonotype was seen at least ten times. This chain connects TRBV28 to TRBJ1-2; the D is unclear. With 5 bases removed from V and 2 bases from J, the gap between germline ends came to 18 bases. The CDR3 sequence is 16 residues long. Germline-derived CDR1 and CDR2 are MDHEN and SYDVKM. The CDR3, as DNA: TGTGCCAGCAGTCCCGCCGGGCAGGTTGGGAACTATGGCTACACCTTC. The encoded protein is CASSPAGQVGNYGYTF.

This clonotype occurred a few times. The rearrangement uses TRBV6-2 or TRBV6-3 and TRBJ2-1; 11 bases map to TRBD2. The CDR3 is 14 amino acids. Per the germline V gene, CDR1 is MNHEY and CDR2 is SVGEGT. The V and J ends lost 5 bases and 10 bases, in that order; junction bases with no gene match: 7. CDR3 coding DNA: TGTGCCAGCAGTACAACTAGCGGGGGCGCCGAGCAGTTCTTC. Protein: CASSTTSGGAEQFF.

This chain links TRBV20-1 with TRBJ2-2, with D possibly being TRBD2 (6 bases). Germline CDR1 is DFQATT and CDR2 is SNEGSKA (reference sequence). The germline V and J ends were trimmed by 6 bases and 3 bases, with 11 bases remaining between them. CDR3 length: 13 amino acids. The CDR3 DNA reads TGCAGTGCCATCGGGAGTTACACCGGGGAGCTGTTTTTT. Protein sequence: CSAIGSYTGELFF.

This clonotype was counted many times. The chain joins TRBV4-3 to TRBJ1-1; no firm D call. Between the trimmed V and J ends, which lost 6 bases and 0 bases, there was a span of 8 bases. This CDR3 has 13 residues. Germline-derived CDR1 and CDR2 are LGHNA and YSLEER. Written as DNA, the CDR3 is TGCGCCAGCAGGGTAGCGTTGAACACTGAAGCTTTCTTT. It yields the protein CASRVALNTEAFF.

This clonotype was found many times. The chain carries TRBV4-1 and TRBJ1-5, with D uncertain. The V gene's germline CDR1 is MGHRA and CDR2 YSYEKL. Trimming pared 4 bases from V and 2 bases from J, leaving 9 bases between. This CDR3 spans 14 amino acids. The CDR3 region has the DNA TGCGCCAGCAGCCCAACGGAAGGCAATCAGCCCCAGCATTTT. Translated: CASSPTEGNQPQHF.

The chain has TRBV29-1 and TRBJ2-4, with D perhaps TRBD2 (5 bases). The CDR3 sequence is 14 residues long. Germline V CDR1 and CDR2: SQVTM, ANQGSEA. V dropped 7 bases and J dropped 0 bases, with 13 bases sitting between them. The CDR3 nucleotides are TGCAGCGCTGGCCCAGGACTAGCCAAAAACATTCAGTACTTC. As protein: CSAGPGLAKNIQYF.

This clonotype was counted at least ten times. DNA for the CDR3: TGCAGCGTTGTAGGGACTAGCGGGAGGGCCGGTTCCTACAATGAGCAGTTCTTC. The encoded protein is CSVVGTSGRAGSYNEQFF. The V and J genes are TRBV29-1 and TRBJ2-1; 16 bases align to TRBD2. Germline CDR1 SQVTM, CDR2 ANQGSEA. The CDR3 spans 18 residues. With 4 bases clipped from V and 1 base from J, the junction kept 7 bases outside the gene matches.

This clonotype was counted many times. This rearrangement joins TRBV20-1 to TRBJ2-3; D not resolved. The CDR3 consists of 11 residues. Deletions cut 6 bases from V and 6 bases from J, with 10 bases between. The germline gives CDR1 DFQATT, CDR2 SNEGSKA (reference sequence). CDR3 residues: CSAELGDTQYF. CDR3 DNA: TGCAGTGCGGAGCTCGGGGATACGCAGTATTTT.

This clonotype was observed many times. CDR3 DNA: TGTGCCAGCAGTTTTGAGGGGTGGGGCTACACCTTC. Its protein is CASSFEGWGYTF. The rearrangement uses TRBV28 and TRBJ1-2; D may be TRBD1 (5 bases). V gave up 3 bases and J gave up 8 bases, with 10 bases separating them. The germline gives CDR1 MDHEN, CDR2 SYDVKM. The CDR3 totals 12 residues.

This clonotype was picked up many times. V usage is TRBV6-5 and J usage is TRBJ2-2; TRBD2 is a possible D gene (6 bases). This CDR3 is built from 15 residues. Germline CDR1 reads MNHEY; CDR2 reads SVGAGI. V gave up 4 bases and J gave up 1 base, with 10 bases separating them. CDR3 sequence: CASSFPGVNTGELFF. The CDR3 region has the DNA TGTGCCAGCAGTTTTCCGGGGGTGAACACCGGGGAGCTGTTTTTT.

Ten or more counts support this clonotype. The CDR3 loop reads CSARGASGTGDEKLFF. CDR3 nucleotides: TGCAGTGCTAGAGGAGCTTCCGGGACAGGGGATGAAAAACTGTTTTTT. This sequence joins TRBV20-1 and TRBJ1-4; 10 positions match TRBD1. This CDR3 is 16 amino acids long. Germline V gene sequence: CDR1 DFQATT, CDR2 SNEGSKA (reference sequence). With 1 base clipped from V and 6 bases from J, the junction kept 8 bases outside the gene matches.

This clonotype was counted many times. The V call is TRBV27, the J call TRBJ1-1; 8 bases are shared with TRBD1. This CDR3 has 14 residues. Trimming removed 5 bases from V and 4 bases from J; junction bases left unmatched: 6. Looked up from germline, CDR1 is MNHEY and CDR2 is SMNVEV (reference sequence). CDR3: CASSLTGGSTEAFF. CDR3 bases: TGTGCCAGCAGTCTTACAGGGGGGAGCACTGAAGCTTTCTTT.

This clonotype was recorded at least ten times. The chain employs TRBV28 and TRBJ2-1; 8 bases map to TRBD1. With V trimmed by 6 bases and J by 8 bases, 9 bases remained unmatched. This CDR3 spans 14 amino acids. Germline assignment: CDR1 MDHEN and CDR2 SYDVKM. In nucleotides, the CDR3 is TGTGCCAGCAGGGGAGTCGGACAGGGTCATGAGCAGTTCTTC. Its protein product is CASRGVGQGHEQFF.

The chain combines TRBV10-3 with TRBJ2-1, with 11 bases that match TRBD2. CDR1 is ENHRY, CDR2 SYGVKD, per germline. The CDR3 is made up of 19 amino acids. The ends lost 5 bases at V and 0 bases at J; junction bases unmatched: 12. Here the CDR3 reads CAISLTGLADLSSYNEQFF. The CDR3 nucleotides are TGTGCCATCAGTTTAACGGGACTAGCGGACCTAAGCTCCTACAATGAGCAGTTCTTC.

In its sample, this clonotype was seen many times. This rearrangement joins TRBV7-9 to TRBJ2-1; D could derive from TRBD1 or TRBD2 (5 bases each). This CDR3 has 15 residues. In germline, CDR1 is SEHNR, CDR2 FQNEAQ (reference sequence). Trimming stripped 3 bases from V and 5 bases from J, with 14 bases between. CDR3 protein: CASSFLGPKNNEQFF. In DNA, the CDR3 is TGTGCCAGCAGCTTTTTGGGACCCAAGAACAATGAGCAGTTCTTC.

The chain couples TRBV5-8 to TRBJ2-5, with 8 bases that match TRBD1. The CDR3 has 16 residues. J was trimmed by 0 bases and V by 4 bases; bases with no gene match: 8. In germline, CDR1 is SGHTS, CDR2 YDEGEE. CDR3: CASSPGQGGDQETQYF. The CDR3 nucleotides are TGTGCCAGCAGCCCTGGACAGGGTGGGGACCAAGAGACCCAGTACTTC.

This clonotype has a count of ten or more. V is TRBV24-1 and J is TRBJ2-3; 8 nucleotides line up with TRBD1. CDR1 KGHDR and CDR2 SFDVKD come from the germline V gene. The trim removed 5 bases at V and 4 bases at J, leaving 4 bases unmatched. There are 14 residues in the CDR3. The CDR3 is CATSATGVADTQYF. CDR3 coding DNA: TGTGCCACCAGTGCGACAGGGGTGGCAGATACGCAGTATTTT.

This clonotype was seen repeatedly, ten times or more. The J gene is TRBJ1-1, the V gene TRBV4-3; D is ambiguous. Germline CDR1 reads LGHNA; CDR2 reads YSLEER. The CDR3 covers 17 residues. Trimming cost V 1 base and J 1 base, with 16 bases left between them. CDR3 residues: CASSQVREGTENTEAFF. CDR3 DNA: TGCGCCAGCAGCCAAGTTCGAGAGGGCACCGAGAACACTGAAGCTTTCTTT.

This clonotype was recorded many times. This sequence joins TRBV24-1 and TRBJ2-1, with 7 bases fitting TRBD2. Germline trimming cut 4 bases from V and 2 bases from J; bases unmatched to any gene: 7. This CDR3 comprises 16 residues. Germline lookup yields CDR1 KGHDR and CDR2 SFDVKD. Here the CDR3 reads CATSDQLAPAYNEQFF. The CDR3 nucleotides are TGTGCCACCAGTGACCAACTAGCGCCAGCCTACAATGAGCAGTTCTTC.

There are many counts of this clonotype. The chain links TRBV7-8 to TRBJ2-1; 13 bases fit TRBD2. Looked up from germline, CDR1 is SGHVS and CDR2 is FQNEAQ. The CDR3 covers 19 residues. J was trimmed by 7 bases and V by 0 bases; bases with no gene match: 12. The CDR3 sequence is CASSLAGTSGIPYTNEQFF. In nucleotides, the CDR3 is TGTGCCAGCAGCTTAGCGGGGACTAGCGGGATCCCCTACACGAATGAGCAGTTCTTC. Full variable domain (remainder filled in from reference TRBV7-8 and TRBJ2-1): GAGVSQSPRYKVAKRGQDVALRCDPISGHVSLFWYQQALGQGPEFLTYFQNEAQLDKSGLPSDRFFAERPEGSVSTLKIQRTQQEDSAVYLCASSLAGTSGIPYTNEQFFGPGTRLTVL.

This clonotype was seen ten or more times. CDR3 loop: CAINGAGSQETQYF. CDR3 bases: TGTGCCATCAACGGGGCGGGGTCCCAAGAGACCCAGTACTTC. The rearrangement joins TRBV10-3 to TRBJ2-5; maybe TRBD2 (6 bases). Germline lookup yields CDR1 ENHRY and CDR2 SYGVKD. V was shortened by 7 bases and J by 1 base, with 13 bases between the two germline ends. The CDR3 has 14 residues.

This clonotype was counted many times. This sequence joins TRBV29-1 and TRBJ1-1; possibly TRBD1 for D (6 bases). The V and J ends lost 4 bases and 1 base respectively, with 16 bases between them. CDR3 length: 15 amino acids. The germline V gene encodes CDR1 SQVTM and CDR2 ANQGSEA. The DNA for the CDR3 is TGCAGCGTTGGACGGGGGCCAGGGACGAACACTGAAGCTTTCTTT. Amino acid sequence: CSVGRGPGTNTEAFF.

At least ten counts were recorded for this clonotype. CDR3 protein: CSARGGTDTTDTQYF. The CDR3, as DNA: TGCAGTGCTAGAGGCGGGACAGATACCACAGATACGCAGTATTTT. This rearrangement joins TRBV20-1 to TRBJ2-3; possible D gene TRBD1, 7 bases. V was clipped by 1 base and J by 2 bases, with 13 bases between them. Germline CDR1 and CDR2: DFQATT and SNEGSKA (reference sequence). There are 15 residues in the CDR3.